The next 25 T cell receptor beta chains were all read from a single sample in a study of radiotherapy plus CTLA-4 blockade in lung cancer. Some clones are missing from TCRdb's copy, which holds only in-frame ones; the method was immunoSEQ multiplex PCR. This table holds around 100,000 clones, 81% found once. The sequencing here drew on peripheral blood, taken from a patient treated with radiotherapy plus ipilimumab. The receptors stem from a human donor with non-small cell lung cancer that progressed on radiotherapy plus ipilimumab. Some clones in this sample may be carry-over from other donors' samples.

The rearrangement uses TRBV4-3 and TRBJ1-2, with 10 nucleotides matching TRBD1. The germline gives CDR1 LGHNA, CDR2 YSLEER. The CDR3 contains 17 residues. J was trimmed by 8 bases and V by 0 bases; bases with no gene match: 12. The CDR3 reads CASSQDPTGGLFGGYTF. In DNA, the CDR3 is TGCGCCAGCAGCCAAGATCCGACAGGGGGCTTATTCGGAGGCTACACCTTC.

The V and J genes are TRBV5-6 and TRBJ2-2, with 8 bases fitting TRBD1. The length of the CDR3 is 16 residues. V lost 5 bases and J lost 4; bases outside the gene matches: 10. Per the germline V gene, CDR1 is SGHDT and CDR2 is YYEEEE. CDR3 in amino acids: CASRYVGQGSTGELFF. DNA for the CDR3: TGTGCCAGCAGATATGTAGGACAGGGTAGCACCGGGGAGCTGTTTTTT.

The gene calls are TRBV27 and TRBJ1-2; D possibly corresponds to TRBD1 (5 bases). V was shortened by 4 bases and J by 6 bases, with 15 bases between the two germline ends. Per germline, CDR1 MNHEY and CDR2 SMNVEV (reference sequence). The CDR3 loop spans 14 amino acids. CDR3: CASSSAEYRNGYTF. Here the CDR3 DNA reads TGTGCCAGCAGTTCCGCGGAGTACAGGAATGGCTACACCTTC.

In its sample, this clone was seen a few times. This chain connects TRBV4-3 to TRBJ2-5; the D gene is possibly TRBD2 (5 bases). There are 17 residues in the CDR3. V was trimmed by 0 bases and J by 5 bases, leaving 19 bases between them. From germline, CDR1 is LGHNA and CDR2 YSLEER. CDR3 amino acids: CASSQDGEGSGYETQYF. The CDR3 nucleotides read TGCGCCAGCAGCCAAGATGGAGAAGGGTCGGGGTATGAGACCCAGTACTTC.

The chain uses TRBV5-1 and TRBJ2-3; tentatively, D is TRBD1 (6 bases). The CDR3 has 14 residues. Germline lookup yields CDR1 SGHRS and CDR2 YFSETQ. With 4 bases removed from V and 4 bases from J, the gap between germline ends came to 13 bases. The CDR3 nucleotides read TGCGCCAGCAGCCAACAGGGTCCACCAGATACGCAGTATTTT. Translating gives CASSQQGPPDTQYF.

The chain couples TRBV28 to TRBJ1-4; 10 nucleotides line up with TRBD1. Germline CDR1 and CDR2: MDHEN and SYDVKM. The CDR3 spans 16 residues. V shed 5 bases, J shed 8 bases, and the junction held 11 bases outside the gene matches. CDR3: CASSSSSGQGLEKLFF. The CDR3 bases are TGTGCCAGCAGTAGCTCCTCGGGACAGGGGTTAGAAAAACTGTTTTTT.

The V gene is TRBV6-5, the J gene TRBJ2-7; TRBD1 might be the D (6 bases). Trimming cost V 6 bases and J 3 bases, with 12 bases left between them. CDR1 is MNHEY, CDR2 SVGAGI, per germline. This CDR3 is built from 13 residues. The CDR3 is CASSRHRDYEQYF. The CDR3 nucleotides are TGTGCCAGCAGCAGACACAGGGACTACGAGCAGTACTTC.

The chain employs TRBV7-2 and TRBJ1-4; 7 bases map to TRBD1. Trimming at V came to 8 bases and at J to 7 bases, leaving 13 bases not matched to a gene. Germline lookup yields CDR1 SGHTA and CDR2 FQGNSA. This CDR3 has 15 amino acids. CDR3 nucleotide sequence: TGTGCCAGCGGTCTGGATTGGACAGGCCTTGAAAAACTGTTTTTT. Encoded protein: CASGLDWTGLEKLFF.

This chain joins TRBV11-3 and TRBJ2-1; 8 bases match TRBD2. The V gene end was trimmed by 3 bases and the J gene end by 4 bases; junction bases not matched to a gene: 8. CDR3 size: 16 residues. The V gene's germline CDR1 is SGHNT and CDR2 YENEEA. DNA for the CDR3: TGTGCCAGCAGCTTCCGAGCGGGGGCCCAGTACAATGAGCAGTTCTTC. The encoded protein is CASSFRAGAQYNEQFF.

This chain uses TRBV6-5 with TRBJ1-2; D is perhaps TRBD1 (6 bases). CDR1 and CDR2 (germline): MNHEY, SVGAGI. The CDR3 consists of 13 residues. V was cut by 5 bases and J by 8 bases, with 15 bases left in between. In nucleotides, the CDR3 is TGTGCCAGCAGTCCCACAGGGCTCAGGGGCTACACCTTC. Translation: CASSPTGLRGYTF.

This clone appeared a single time. Other nucleotide sequences from this sample produce the same CDR3. The chain joins TRBV7-9 to TRBJ1-1; weak D call: TRBD1 (6 bases). Per the germline V gene, CDR1 is SEHNR and CDR2 is FQNEAQ (reference sequence). This CDR3 region has 14 residues. Trimming pared 2 bases from V and 1 base from J, leaving 8 bases between. The CDR3 sequence is CASSLQGPNTEAFF. As DNA, the CDR3 is TGTGCCAGCAGCTTACAGGGGCCGAACACTGAAGCTTTCTTT.

The chain has TRBV10-1 and TRBJ1-2; weak D call: TRBD1 (6 bases). CDR3 length: 12 residues. Germline V lookup: CDR1 WNHNN, CDR2 SYGVQD (reference sequence). Trimming took 7 bases from V and 4 from J, leaving 10 bases between them. CDR3 region: CASIWGPYGYTF. Written as DNA, the CDR3 is TGCGCCAGCATTTGGGGGCCCTATGGCTACACCTTC.

This sequence joins TRBV10-3 and TRBJ2-7; D is unclear. The V end was cut by 6 bases, the J end by 3 bases, with 18 bases between. Germline-derived CDR1 and CDR2 are ENHRY and SYGVKD. The CDR3 spans 15 residues. The CDR3 here is CAISDSRTLNYEQYF. The CDR3 DNA is TGTGCCATCAGCGACTCAAGGACCCTAAACTACGAGCAGTACTTC.

This clone was detected only a few times. The chain has TRBV4-2 and TRBJ1-1; D ambiguous. In germline, CDR1 is LGHNA, CDR2 YNFKEQ. The V gene lost 0 bases and the J gene lost 2 bases, with 10 bases spanning the gap. The CDR3 length is 15 residues. DNA for the CDR3: TGTGCCAGCAGCCAAGATCGGAGTAGAAACACTGAAGCTTTCTTT. Its translation: CASSQDRSRNTEAFF.

The chain recombines TRBV7-2 with TRBJ1-3; D might be TRBD1 (6 bases). Germline V gene sequence: CDR1 SGHTA, CDR2 FQGNSA. This CDR3 region has 14 residues. V lost 5 bases to trimming and J lost 7 bases, with 15 bases between them. DNA of the CDR3: TGTGCCAGCAGCCGAGGGGGAAATGAGAACACCATATATTTT. Translating it yields CASSRGGNENTIYF.

The CDR3 region is CASSQRRDTEAFF. The CDR3 nucleotides read TGTGCCAGCAGCCAGAGGAGGGACACTGAAGCTTTCTTT. The V gene is TRBV7-2, the J gene TRBJ1-1; D gene uncertain. The germline gives CDR1 SGHTA, CDR2 FQGNSA. The CDR3 totals 13 residues. The V and J ends lost 5 bases and 3 bases respectively, with 10 bases between them.

The rearrangement uses TRBV28 and TRBJ2-6; D gene unclear. The CDR3 covers 13 residues. Trimming took off 4 bases at V and 4 bases at J, with 5 bases between the two ends. Germline assignment: CDR1 MDHEN and CDR2 SYDVKM. The CDR3 nucleotides read TGTGCCAGCAGTTCGACAGGGGCCAACGTCCTGACTTTC. Translating gives CASSSTGANVLTF. The whole variable domain, remainder taken from reference TRBV28 and TRBJ2-6, is DVKVTQSSRYLVKRTGEKVFLECVQDMDHENMFWYRQDPGLGLRLIYFSYDVKMKEKGDIPEGYSVSREKKERFSLILESASTNQTSMYLCASSSTGANVLTFGAGSRLTVL.

The chain couples TRBV2 to TRBJ1-1; D possibly corresponds to TRBD1 (6 bases). Per germline, CDR1 SNHLY and CDR2 FYNNEI. V lost 1 base and J lost 1, with 10 bases in between. The CDR3 is 15 amino acids. For the CDR3, the DNA is TGTGCCAGCAGTGAAGTGGGGGGGGCGAACACTGAAGCTTTCTTT. This gives the protein CASSEVGGANTEAFF. Drawing the rest from reference TRBV2 and TRBJ1-1, the complete variable domain is EPEVTQTPSHQVTQMGQEVILRCVPISNHLYFYWYRQILGQKVEFLVSFYNNEISEKSEIFDDQFSVERPDGSNFTLKIRSTKLEDSAMYFCASSEVGGANTEAFFGQGTRLTVV.

The CDR3: CASKPTADTQYF. CDR3 DNA: TGTGCCAGCAAGCCGACAGCAGATACGCAGTATTTT. J is TRBJ2-3 and V is TRBV28; possibly TRBD1 for D (5 bases). V lost 7 bases to trimming and J lost 4 bases, with 9 bases between them. This CDR3 spans 12 amino acids. Germline CDR1 reads MDHEN; CDR2 reads SYDVKM.

The V and J genes are TRBV28 and TRBJ1-4; TRBD1 aligns across 7 bases. The V and J ends lost 6 bases and 8 bases, in that order; junction bases with no gene match: 9. Looked up from germline, CDR1 is MDHEN and CDR2 is SYDVKM. CDR3 length equals 14 residues. The CDR3 sequence: CASRGYRGGEKLFF. The DNA of the CDR3 is TGTGCCAGCAGGGGTTACAGGGGAGGGGAAAAACTGTTTTTT.

The chain has TRBV25-1 and TRBJ2-1; unclear D gene. Germline V lookup: CDR1 MGHDK, CDR2 SYGVNS. V gave up 4 bases and J gave up 6 bases, with 7 bases separating them. The CDR3 totals 12 residues. The CDR3 loop reads CASSGYFNEQFF. The DNA of the CDR3 is TGTGCCAGCAGTGGATACTTCAATGAGCAGTTCTTC.

The gene calls are TRBV4-3 and TRBJ1-2; 10 nucleotides agree with TRBD1. CDR3 length: 16 residues. CDR1 is LGHNA, CDR2 YSLEER, per germline. V lost 3 bases, J lost 6 bases, and 10 bases stayed unmatched. The CDR3 region has the DNA TGCGCCAGCAGCCAGTGGACAGGGGGTGCCGCGGATGGCTACACCTTC. Protein: CASSQWTGGAADGYTF.

The chain employs TRBV19 and TRBJ1-2; 8 positions agree with TRBD1. The ends lost 5 bases at V and 3 bases at J; junction bases unmatched: 11. Looked up from germline, CDR1 is LNHDA and CDR2 is SQIVND (reference sequence). The CDR3 totals 16 residues. The DNA for the CDR3 is TGTGCCAGTAGTGTAAAGGGCCAGGGGGCATACTATGGCTACACCTTC. Its translation is CASSVKGQGAYYGYTF.

The rearrangement links TRBV4-1 to TRBJ1-1; D is possibly TRBD1 (5 bases). The CDR3 consists of 13 residues. The germline CDR1 and CDR2 sequences are MGHRA and YSYEKL. The V end lost 1 base, the J end lost 9 bases, and 12 bases lay between the germline ends. Written as DNA, the CDR3 is TGCGCCAGCAGCCAAGGCAGGGAATGGAAAGCTTTCTTT. Translated, it gives CASSQGREWKAFF.

This clone was counted a few times. The chain uses TRBV4-3 and TRBJ1-5; 8 bases map to TRBD1. J was trimmed by 6 bases and V by 1 base; bases with no gene match: 2. The germline CDR1 and CDR2 sequences are LGHNA and YSLEER. This CDR3 spans 14 amino acids. The CDR3, as DNA: TGCGCCAGCAGCCAAGGTACAGGGGGTCAGCCCCAGCATTTT. Protein sequence: CASSQGTGGQPQHF.